This entry features one T cell receptor beta chain sequence. The study drew participants aged about 18 to 89 years from 20 to 30 US areas. Grouping used clinical history reported by participants in a survey and questionnaire. In the original processing: Cell counts per sample came from amplifying reference gene primers. Here immunoSEQ multiplex PCR was the method, and the copy in TCRdb shows in-frame clones only, minus some. V, J and clone size derive from that table, while D and trimming were established from the DNA sequence. The data contain some 180,000 clones, 70% to 85% of them seen just once; the ten biggest clones take up 15% to 20%. The sample is drawn from a study of blood T cell repertoires in COVID-19. The clonotype comes from a woman aged 70 to 79 in a cohort exposed to, infected with or recovered from COVID-19 (not recorded which). Sequenced sample: PBMCs or T cells enriched from blood (not recorded which).

CDR3 region: CASSLGGGVSYNEQFF. The CDR3 DNA reads TGTGCCAGCAGCTTGGGCGGGGGGGTTTCCTACAATGAGCAGTTCTTC. The rearrangement links TRBV5-4 to TRBJ2-1; 9 positions match TRBD2. The ends lost 0 bases at V and 1 base at J; junction bases unmatched: 2. This CDR3 has 16 residues. Germline V gene data show CDR1 as SGHNT and CDR2 as YYREEE (reference sequence).